The entry below gives a single T cell receptor (beta chain) sequence along with its context. This entry is derived from a study of control samples from healthy donors and cancer patients. Method: immunoSEQ multiplex PCR; TCRdb's copy keeps in-frame clones and lacks some. The sample holds roughly 180,000 clones; roughly 95% are singletons and the top ten take 4.1%. CDR1 and CDR2 from the germline V gene are KGHSH and LQKENI. The CDR3 sequence is 15 residues long. Trimming took off 3 bases at V and 2 bases at J, with 13 bases between the two ends. The receptor was isolated from a woman in her fifties or sixties in good health. The chain has TRBV18 and TRBJ2-5, with D maybe TRBD2 (5 bases). Sequenced: blood. The CDR3 is CASSPFGERQETQYF. DNA for the CDR3: TGTGCCAGCTCACCGTTCGGGGAACGTCAAGAGACCCAGTACTTC.